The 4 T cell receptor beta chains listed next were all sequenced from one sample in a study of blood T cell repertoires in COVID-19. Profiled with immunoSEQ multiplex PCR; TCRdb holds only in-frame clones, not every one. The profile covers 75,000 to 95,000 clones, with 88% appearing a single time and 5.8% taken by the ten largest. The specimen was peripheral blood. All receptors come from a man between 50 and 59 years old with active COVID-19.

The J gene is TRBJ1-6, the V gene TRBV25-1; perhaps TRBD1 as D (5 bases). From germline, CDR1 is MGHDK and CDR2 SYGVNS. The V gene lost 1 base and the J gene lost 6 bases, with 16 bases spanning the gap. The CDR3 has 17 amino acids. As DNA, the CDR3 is TGTGCCAGCAGTGAATCTCAGGGTTTGGGGCTTAATTCACCCCTCCACTTT. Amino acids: CASSESQGLGLNSPLHF.

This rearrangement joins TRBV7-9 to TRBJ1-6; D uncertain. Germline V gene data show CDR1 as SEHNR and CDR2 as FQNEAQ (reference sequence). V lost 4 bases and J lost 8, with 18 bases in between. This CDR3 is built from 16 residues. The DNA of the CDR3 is TGTGCCAGCAGCTCTCGACCTGGAGGGAGCTATTCACCCCTCCACTTT. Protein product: CASSSRPGGSYSPLHF.

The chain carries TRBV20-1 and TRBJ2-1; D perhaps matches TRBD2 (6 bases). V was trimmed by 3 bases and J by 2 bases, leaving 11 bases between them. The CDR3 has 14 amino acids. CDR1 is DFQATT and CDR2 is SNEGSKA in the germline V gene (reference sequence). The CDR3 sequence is CSASSGATYNEQFF. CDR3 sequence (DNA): TGCAGTGCTAGTTCGGGAGCCACCTACAATGAGCAGTTCTTC.

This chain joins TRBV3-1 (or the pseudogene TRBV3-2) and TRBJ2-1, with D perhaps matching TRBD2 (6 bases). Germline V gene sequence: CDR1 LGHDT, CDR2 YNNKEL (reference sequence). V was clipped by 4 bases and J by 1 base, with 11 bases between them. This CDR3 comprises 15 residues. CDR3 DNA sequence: TGTGCCAGCAGCCCTCCTCGGGGGTCCTACAATGAGCAGTTCTTC. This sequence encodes CASSPPRGSYNEQFF.